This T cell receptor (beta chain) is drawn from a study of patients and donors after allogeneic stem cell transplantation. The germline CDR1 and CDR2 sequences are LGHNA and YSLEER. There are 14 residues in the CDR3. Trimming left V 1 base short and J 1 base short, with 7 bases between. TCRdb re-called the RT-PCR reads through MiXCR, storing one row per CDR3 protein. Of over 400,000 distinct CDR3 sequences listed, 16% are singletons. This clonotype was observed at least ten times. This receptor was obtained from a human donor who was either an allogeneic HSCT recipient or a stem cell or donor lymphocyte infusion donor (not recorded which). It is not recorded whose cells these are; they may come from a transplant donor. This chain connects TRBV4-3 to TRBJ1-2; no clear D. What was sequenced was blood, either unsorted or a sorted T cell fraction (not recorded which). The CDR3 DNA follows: TGCGCCAGCAGCCAAGTCACGGTTAACTATGGCTACACCTTC. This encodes CASSQVTVNYGYTF.